This entry lists 9 T cell receptor beta chains sequenced from one sample in a study of blood T cell repertoires in COVID-19. Produced via immunoSEQ multiplex PCR; TCRdb's table is partial and in-frame only. Of tens of thousands of clones listed, approximately 90% are singletons. Sequencing was carried out using peripheral blood. These receptors all come from a man in his fifties with COVID-19, enrolled during active disease.

The chain has TRBV29-1 and TRBJ2-2; the match to TRBD1 covers 8 bases. V lost 6 bases and J lost 6; bases outside the gene matches: 6. Looked up from germline, CDR1 is SQVTM and CDR2 is ANQGSEA. The CDR3 has 13 amino acids. The CDR3 reads CSVRTGPAGELFF. In nucleotides, the CDR3 is TGCAGCGTCCGGACAGGGCCGGCCGGGGAGCTGTTTTTT.

The chain has TRBV7-9 and TRBJ1-3, with unresolved D. Looked up from germline, CDR1 is SEHNR and CDR2 is FQNEAQ (reference sequence). The V end was cut by 1 base, the J end by 4 bases, with 14 bases between. This CDR3 has 16 amino acids. DNA for the CDR3: TGTGCCAGCAGCTTAGGGCAGGTCGGAAGGGGAAACACCATATATTTT. Translating gives CASSLGQVGRGNTIYF.

The chain recombines TRBV29-1 with TRBJ1-1, with D uncertain. CDR3 length: 12 residues. The germline V and J ends were trimmed by 6 bases and 1 base, with 9 bases remaining between them. CDR1 and CDR2 (germline): SQVTM, ANQGSEA. The CDR3 spells CSVSDGNTEAFF. As DNA, the CDR3 is TGCAGCGTCAGCGACGGGAACACTGAAGCTTTCTTT.

This clone appeared a single time. The genes are TRBV5-5 and TRBJ2-2; 13 bases map to TRBD2. The V gene's germline CDR1 is SGHKS and CDR2 YYEKEE (reference sequence). Losses at the gene ends were 4 bases for V and 2 bases for J; bases not matched to a gene: 8. The CDR3 length is 18 residues. CDR3 sequence (DNA): TGTGCCAGCAGCCCCCGACTAGCGGGAGGCGCCAACACCGGGGAGCTGTTTTTT. This codes for CASSPRLAGGANTGELFF.

The chain employs TRBV19 and TRBJ1-1; 7 bases line up with TRBD1. The V gene's germline CDR1 is LNHDA and CDR2 SQIVND (reference sequence). V lost 7 bases and J lost 3; bases outside the gene matches: 14. CDR3 length: 16 amino acids. As DNA, the CDR3 is TGTGCCAGTACCCCGCGGACAGGAAGGAGGGACACTGAAGCTTTCTTT. Translation: CASTPRTGRRDTEAFF.

In its sample, this clone was seen once. V and J are TRBV19 and TRBJ1-5; D perhaps matches TRBD1 (6 bases). The CDR3 consists of 15 residues. Germline V gene data show CDR1 as LNHDA and CDR2 as SQIVND (reference sequence). V was shortened by 2 bases and J by 2 bases, with 10 bases between the two germline ends. The chain's CDR3 is CASSITRGGNQPQHF. The DNA for the CDR3 is TGTGCCAGTAGTATAACCAGGGGAGGCAATCAGCCCCAGCATTTT.

The chain links TRBV19 to TRBJ2-1, with 9 positions matching TRBD2. The germline V gene encodes CDR1 LNHDA and CDR2 SQIVND (reference sequence). The length of the CDR3 is 14 residues. V trimming: 7 bases; J trimming: 5 bases; junction bases outside the gene matches: 6. The CDR3 loop reads CASINSGSNNEQFF. CDR3 coding DNA: TGTGCCAGTATCAATAGCGGGAGCAACAATGAGCAGTTCTTC. The whole variable domain, remainder taken from reference TRBV19 and TRBJ2-1, is DGGITQSPKYLFRKEGQNVTLSCEQNLNHDAMYWYRQDPGQGLRLIYYSQIVNDFQKGDIAEGYSVSREKKESFPLTVTSAQKNPTAFYLCASINSGSNNEQFFGPGTRLTVL.

The chain's CDR3 is CASSEYGDHSGNTIYF. The CDR3 nucleotides read TGTGCCAGCAGTGAATACGGGGATCACTCTGGAAACACCATATATTTT. The genes are TRBV25-1 and TRBJ1-3; D is undetermined. CDR3 length equals 16 residues. Germline values: CDR1 MGHDK, CDR2 SYGVNS. Trimming took off 0 bases at V and 0 bases at J, with 9 bases between the two ends.

A remark on this clone: Its ends do not fully match the called genes, so a read error is possible. This rearrangement joins TRBV30 to TRBJ1-1, with D unclear. Germline CDR1 and CDR2: GTSNPN and SVGIG (reference sequence). The CDR3 consists of 14 residues. The CDR3 DNA reads as TGTGCCTGGAGTCTGAGGGCTCGGAACTCTGAAGCTTTCTTT. It translates to CAWSLRARNSEAFF.